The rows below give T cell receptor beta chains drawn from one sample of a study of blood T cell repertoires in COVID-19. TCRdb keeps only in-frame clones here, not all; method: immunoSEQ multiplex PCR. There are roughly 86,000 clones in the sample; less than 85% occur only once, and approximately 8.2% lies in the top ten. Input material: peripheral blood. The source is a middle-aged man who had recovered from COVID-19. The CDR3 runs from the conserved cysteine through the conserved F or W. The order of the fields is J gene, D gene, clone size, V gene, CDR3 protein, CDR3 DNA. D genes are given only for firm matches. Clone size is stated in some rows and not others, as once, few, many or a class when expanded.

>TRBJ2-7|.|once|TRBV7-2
CASSLVWAGNSEQYF
TGTGCCAGCAGCTTAGTTTGGGCAGGAAACTCCGAGCAGTACTTC
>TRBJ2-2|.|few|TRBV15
CATSRGQVNTGELFF
TGTGCCACCAGCAGAGGGCAGGTGAACACCGGGGAGCTGTTTTTT
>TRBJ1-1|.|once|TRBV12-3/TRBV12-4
CASSLTLSIEAFF
TGTGCCAGCAGTTTAACCTTAAGCATTGAAGCTTTCTTT
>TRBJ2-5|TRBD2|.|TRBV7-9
CASSHIRTSGAQETQYF
TGTGCCAGCAGCCATATACGGACTAGCGGAGCTCAAGAGACCCAGTACTTC
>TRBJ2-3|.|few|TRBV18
CASSPTASSPDTQYF
TGTGCCAGCTCACCAACCGCATCGAGCCCAGATACGCAGTATTTT
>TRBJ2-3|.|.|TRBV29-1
CSVEWGPDTQYF
TGCAGCGTTGAGTGGGGCCCCGATACGCAGTATTTT
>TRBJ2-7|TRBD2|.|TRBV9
CASSPRTSVYEQYF
TGTGCCAGCAGCCCTCGGACTAGCGTCTACGAGCAGTACTTC
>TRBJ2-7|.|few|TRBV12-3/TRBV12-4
CASSLGHYEQYF
TGTGCCAGCAGTTTAGGGCACTACGAGCAGTACTTC
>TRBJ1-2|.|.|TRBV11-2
CASSPLAVHGYTF
TGTGCCAGCAGCCCTTTGGCGGTGCATGGCTACACCTTC
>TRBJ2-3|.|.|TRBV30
CAWSSGTPDTQYF
TGTGCCTGGAGTTCCGGGACTCCAGATACGCAGTATTTT
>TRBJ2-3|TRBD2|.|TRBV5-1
CASSLSLAGSDTQYF
TGCGCCAGCAGCTTAAGTCTAGCGGGGTCAGATACGCAGTATTTT
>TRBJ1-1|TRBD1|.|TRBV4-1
CASSHPGQGHTEAFF
TGCGCCAGCAGCCATCCGGGACAGGGACACACTGAAGCTTTCTTT
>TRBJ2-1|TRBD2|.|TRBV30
CAWETSGGPNEQFF
TGTGCCTGGGAAACTAGCGGGGGGCCGAATGAGCAGTTCTTC
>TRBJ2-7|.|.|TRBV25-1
CASSESGLPGYEQYF
TGTGCCAGCAGTGAATCCGGACTACCCGGGTACGAGCAGTACTTC
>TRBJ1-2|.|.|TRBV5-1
CASSLLRGPNYGYTF
TGCGCCAGCAGCTTGCTCAGGGGTCCGAACTATGGCTACACCTTC
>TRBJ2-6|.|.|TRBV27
CASSLARPGGANVLTF
TGTGCCAGCAGTTTAGCGCGGCCCGGCGGGGCCAACGTCCTGACTTTC
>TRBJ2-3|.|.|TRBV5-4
CASRSTGNEADTQYF
TGTGCCAGCAGATCAACAGGGAACGAAGCAGATACGCAGTATTTT
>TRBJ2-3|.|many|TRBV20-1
CSASWGVSTDTQYF
TGCAGTGCTAGTTGGGGGGTAAGCACAGATACGCAGTATTTT
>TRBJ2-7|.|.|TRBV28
CASSSSYRGGEQYF
TGTGCCAGCAGTTCGTCCTACAGGGGAGGTGAGCAGTACTTC
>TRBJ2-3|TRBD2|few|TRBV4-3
CASSQDLAGATDTQYF
TGCGCCAGCAGCCAAGATCTAGCGGGAGCCACAGATACGCAGTATTTT
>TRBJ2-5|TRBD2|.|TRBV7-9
CASSHPMGRGEETQYF
TGTGCCAGCAGCCACCCGATGGGGCGGGGGGAAGAGACCCAGTACTTC
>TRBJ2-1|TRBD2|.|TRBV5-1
CASSSSGLVEQFF
TGCGCCAGCAGCTCTAGCGGTTTGGTGGAGCAGTTCTTC
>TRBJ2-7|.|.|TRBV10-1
CASSETCECGTPYEQYF
TGCGCCAGCAGTGAGACCTGTGAGTGCGGAACCCCCTACGAGCAGTACTTC
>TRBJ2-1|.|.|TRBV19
CASSRSSGSSYNEQFF
TGTGCCAGTAGTAGGTCGAGCGGCAGCTCCTACAATGAGCAGTTCTTC
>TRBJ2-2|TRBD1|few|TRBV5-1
CASSGQGDGELFF
TGCGCCAGCAGCGGACAGGGCGACGGGGAGCTGTTTTTT
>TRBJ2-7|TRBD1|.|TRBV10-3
CAIRDRGYEQYF
TGTGCCATCCGGGACAGGGGCTACGAGCAGTACTTC
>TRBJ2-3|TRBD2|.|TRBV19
CASSPAKGRGGAGDTQYF
TGTGCCAGTAGTCCTGCGAAAGGGCGGGGGGGAGCAGGAGATACGCAGTATTTT
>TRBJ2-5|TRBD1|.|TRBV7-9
CASGTGGSETQYF
TGTGCCAGCGGGACAGGGGGGTCGGAGACCCAGTACTTC
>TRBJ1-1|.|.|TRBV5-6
CASSPAGLWDTEAFF
TGTGCCAGCAGCCCCGCAGGGCTGTGGGACACTGAAGCTTTCTTT
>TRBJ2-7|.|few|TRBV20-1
CSASGQLSYEQYF
TGCAGTGCTAGTGGACAGCTCTCCTACGAGCAGTACTTC
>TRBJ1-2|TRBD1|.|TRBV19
CASSVRDRGLSNYGYTF
TGTGCCAGTAGTGTCCGGGACAGGGGGCTTTCTAACTATGGCTACACCTTC
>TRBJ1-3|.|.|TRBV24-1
CATSLERDTIYF
.
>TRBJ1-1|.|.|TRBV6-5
CASSYRLGPGTEAFF
TGTGCCAGCAGTTACCGTTTGGGGCCTGGCACTGAAGCTTTCTTT
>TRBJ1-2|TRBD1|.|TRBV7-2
CASSSTGTGGGYTF
TGTGCCAGCAGCTCCACCGGGACAGGGGGCGGCTACACCTTC
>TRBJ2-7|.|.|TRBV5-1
CASSLTPENNEQYF
TGCGCCAGCAGCTTGACCCCGGAGAACAACGAGCAGTACTTC
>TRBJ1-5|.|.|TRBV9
CASSPRAGGNQPQHF
TGTGCCAGCAGCCCCCGTGCAGGGGGCAATCAGCCCCAGCATTTT
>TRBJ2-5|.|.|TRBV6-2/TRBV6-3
CASSYTWGDQETQYF
TGTGCCAGCAGCTATACGTGGGGGGACCAAGAGACCCAGTACTTC
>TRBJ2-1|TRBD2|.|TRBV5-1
CASTLAGGPLGEQFF
TGCGCCAGCACACTAGCGGGAGGGCCCCTTGGTGAGCAGTTCTTC
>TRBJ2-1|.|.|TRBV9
CASSVEGVYNEQFF
TGTGCCAGCAGCGTAGAAGGGGTATACAATGAGCAGTTCTTC
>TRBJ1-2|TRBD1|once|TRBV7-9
CASSLTGVGGYTF
TGTGCCAGCAGCCTCACAGGGGTCGGCGGCTACACCTTC
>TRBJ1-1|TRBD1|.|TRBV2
CASKTGKGQGGAEAFF
TGTGCCAGCAAAACCGGAAAGGGACAGGGGGGGGCTGAAGCTTTCTTT